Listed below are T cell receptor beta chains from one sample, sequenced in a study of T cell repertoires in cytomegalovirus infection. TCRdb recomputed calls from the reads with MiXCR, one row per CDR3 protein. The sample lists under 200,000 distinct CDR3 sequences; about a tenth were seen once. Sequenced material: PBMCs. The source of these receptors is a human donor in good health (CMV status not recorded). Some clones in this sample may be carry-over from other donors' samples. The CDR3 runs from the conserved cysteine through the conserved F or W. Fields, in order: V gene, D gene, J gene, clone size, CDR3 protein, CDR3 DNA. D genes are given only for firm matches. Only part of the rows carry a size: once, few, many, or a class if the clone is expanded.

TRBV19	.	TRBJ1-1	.	CASSAYRDNTEAFF	TGTGCCAGTAGTGCATACAGGGACAACACTGAAGCTTTCTTT
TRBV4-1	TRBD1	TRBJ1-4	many	CASSFGQGYEKLFF	TGCGCCAGCAGCTTCGGACAGGGCTATGAAAAACTGTTTTTT
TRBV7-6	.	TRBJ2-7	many	CASSAGLSYEQYF	TGTGCCAGCAGCGCCGGACTCTCCTACGAGCAGTACTTC
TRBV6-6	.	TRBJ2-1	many	CASSATPTYNEQFF	TGTGCCAGCAGTGCAACACCTACCTACAATGAGCAGTTCTTC
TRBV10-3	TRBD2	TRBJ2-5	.	CAISGTSGRARETQYF	TGTGCCATCAGTGGGACTAGCGGGAGGGCCCGAGAGACCCAGTACTTC
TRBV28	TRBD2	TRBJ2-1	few	CASSPPGLAATNNEQFF	TGTGCCAGCAGCCCCCCGGGACTAGCGGCAACCAACAATGAGCAGTTCTTC
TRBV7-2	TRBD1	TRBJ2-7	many	CASSVKTGGKRERPYEQYF	TGTGCCAGCAGCGTGAAGACAGGGGGGAAAAGAGAGAGACCCTACGAGCAGTACTTC
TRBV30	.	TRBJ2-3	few	CAWSVSDPDTQYF	TGTGCCTGGAGTGTATCCGACCCAGATACGCAGTATTTT
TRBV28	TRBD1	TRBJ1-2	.	CASSRPGTGYYGYTF	TGTGCCAGCAGTCGGCCCGGGACAGGGTACTATGGCTACACCTTC
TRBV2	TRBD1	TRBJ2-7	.	CASSLGGTGSYEQYF	TGTGCCAGCAGTTTAGGCGGGACAGGTTCCTACGAGCAGTACTTC
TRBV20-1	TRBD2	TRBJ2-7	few	CSARDKVAGGAYEQYF	TGCAGTGCTAGAGATAAGGTAGCGGGGGGCGCCTACGAGCAGTACTTC
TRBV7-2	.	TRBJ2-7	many	CASSLGGAHPDEQYF	TGTGCCAGCAGCTTGGGCGGAGCACACCCGGACGAGCAGTACTTC
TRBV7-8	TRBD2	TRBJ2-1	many	CASSLVGLANEQFF	TGTGCCAGCAGCTTAGTCGGACTAGCAAATGAGCAGTTCTTC
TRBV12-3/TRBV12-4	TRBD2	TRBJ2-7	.	CASSPPGGSGGAYEQYF	TGTGCCAGCAGTCCTCCGGGGGGAAGCGGAGGCGCCTACGAGCAGTACTTC
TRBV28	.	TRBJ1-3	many	CASAHNPRAVKGNTIYF	TGTGCCAGCGCTCACAACCCAAGGGCAGTGAAAGGAAACACCATATATTTT
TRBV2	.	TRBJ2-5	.	CASSEATFQETQYF	TGTGCCAGCAGTGAAGCCACCTTCCAAGAGACCCAGTACTTC
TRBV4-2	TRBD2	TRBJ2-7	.	CASSQGHREARAEQYF	TGTGCCAGCAGCCAAGGACATCGGGAGGCCCGGGCCGAGCAGTACTTC
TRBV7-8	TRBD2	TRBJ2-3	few	CASSITAGGNTDTQYF	TGTGCCAGCAGCATAACAGCGGGGGGAAACACAGATACGCAGTATTTT
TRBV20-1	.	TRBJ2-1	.	CSACRGGDLIEQFF	TGCAGTGCATGCAGAGGCGGGGATCTTATTGAGCAGTTCTTC
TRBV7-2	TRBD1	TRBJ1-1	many	CASSFDRGWDTEAFF	TGTGCCAGCAGCTTCGACAGGGGCTGGGACACTGAAGCTTTCTTT
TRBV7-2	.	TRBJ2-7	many	CASSSNRASYEQYF	TGTGCCAGCAGCTCAAACAGAGCCTCCTACGAGCAGTACTTC
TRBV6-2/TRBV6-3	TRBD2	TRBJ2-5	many	CASRTTSGGSETQYF	TGTGCCAGCAGGACTACTAGCGGGGGATCTGAGACCCAGTACTTC
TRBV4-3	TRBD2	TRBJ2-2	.	CASSQGTSGNTGELFF	TGCGCCAGCAGCCAAGGGACTAGCGGGAACACCGGGGAGCTGTTTTTT
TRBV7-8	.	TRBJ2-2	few	CASSLAGGQNTGELFF	TGTGCCAGCAGCTTGGCCGGGGGCCAGAACACCGGGGAGCTGTTTTTT
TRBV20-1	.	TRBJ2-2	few	CSASGGTGELFF	TGCAGTGCGTCAGGTGGCACCGGGGAGCTGTTTTTT
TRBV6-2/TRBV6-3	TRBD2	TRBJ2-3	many	CASSSGTSGASVTDTQYF	TGTGCCAGCAGTTCAGGGACTAGCGGGGCCTCGGTGACAGATACGCAGTATTTT
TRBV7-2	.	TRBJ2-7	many	CASSLAPATTYEQYF	TGTGCCAGCAGCTTAGCCCCAGCGACTACCTACGAGCAGTACTTC
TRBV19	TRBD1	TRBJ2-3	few	CASRNKQGASDTQYF	TGTGCCAGTCGAAATAAACAGGGGGCCTCAGATACGCAGTATTTT
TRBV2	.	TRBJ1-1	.	CASNFGVLDTEAFF	TGTGCCAGCAACTTTGGGGTCTTAGACACTGAAGCTTTCTTT
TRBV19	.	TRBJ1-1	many	CASSIGTGRLEAFF	TGTGCCAGTAGTATAGGTACGGGACGGCTTGAAGCTTTCTTT
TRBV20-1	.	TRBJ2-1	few	CSASPSGNEQFF	TGCAGTGCTAGTCCCAGCGGCAATGAGCAGTTCTTC
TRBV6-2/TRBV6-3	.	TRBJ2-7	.	CASSQPLGREQYF	TGTGCCAGCAGCCAACCCCTCGGACGGGAGCAGTACTTC
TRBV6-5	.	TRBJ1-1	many	CASRPPLGGNTEAFF	TGTGCCAGCAGACCTCCCTTAGGAGGGAACACTGAAGCTTTCTTT